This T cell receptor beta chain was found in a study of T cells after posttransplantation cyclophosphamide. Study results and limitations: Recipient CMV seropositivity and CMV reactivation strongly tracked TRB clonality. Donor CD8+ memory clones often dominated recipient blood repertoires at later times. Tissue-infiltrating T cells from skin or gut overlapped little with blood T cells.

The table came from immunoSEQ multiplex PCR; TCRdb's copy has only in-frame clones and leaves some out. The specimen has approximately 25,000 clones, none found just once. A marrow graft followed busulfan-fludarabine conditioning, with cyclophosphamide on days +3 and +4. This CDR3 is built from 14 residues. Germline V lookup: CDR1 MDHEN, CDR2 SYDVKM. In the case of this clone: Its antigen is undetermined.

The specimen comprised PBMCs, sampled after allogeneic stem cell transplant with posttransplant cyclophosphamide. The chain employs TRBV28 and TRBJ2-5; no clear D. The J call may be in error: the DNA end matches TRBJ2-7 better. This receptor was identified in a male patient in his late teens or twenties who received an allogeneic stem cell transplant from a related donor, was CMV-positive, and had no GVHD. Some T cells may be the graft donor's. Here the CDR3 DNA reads TGTGCCAGCAGTTATTCGAACTCCCTTCTCGAGCAGTACTTC. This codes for CASSYSNSLLEQYF.